This paragraph reports one TCR beta chain. The entry originates in a study of blood T cell repertoires in COVID-19. As for the study in general: The origin of the acute and convalescent COVID-19 samples was the United States, Italy and Spain. PBMCs, B-cell-depleted T cells, or T cells were the source of the cDNA or gDNA that made up the material.

It was during active infection that Seattle patients were enrolled and then longitudinally followed. In the original workflow: Reference gene primer amplification yielded estimated nucleated cell counts. Method: immunoSEQ multiplex PCR; TCRdb's copy keeps in-frame clones and lacks some. The V and J calls and clone size were taken over from that table, and D and trimming were inferred from the DNA. The table shows 130,000 to 150,000 clones, with 79% occurring only once. The CDR3 sequence is 17 residues long. Sequences were obtained from peripheral blood. The J gene is TRBJ1-5, the V gene TRBV12-1; TRBD1, the D gene given by the table, was not confirmed from the DNA. TRBV12-1 is marked as a pseudogene. This clonotype originated in a woman aged 70-85 years with COVID-19, enrolled during active disease. The CDR3 loop reads CASSRTRTGVSSQPQHF. CDR3 DNA: TGTGCCAGCAGCCGCACCAGGACAGGGGTTAGCAGTCAGCCCCAGCATTTT.